This T cell receptor (beta chain) was observed in a study of long-term antiretroviral therapy in people with HIV. Findings of the study overall: Information on adherence, resistance and therapy changes was unavailable.

It was version v3.0 of the immunoSEQ assay that was run at survey level. Generated by immunoSEQ multiplex PCR, the TCRdb table keeps only in-frame clones and is missing some. The table has 40,000 to 60,000 clones, around 80% seen once. Germline lookup yields CDR1 ENHRY and CDR2 SYGVKD. The CDR3 loop spans 11 amino acids. Trimming removed 4 bases at V and 7 bases at J, with 8 bases between. Regarding this clone: The antigen is unknown.

The chain has TRBV10-3 and TRBJ2-7, with no clear D. The source material was unsorted PBMCs, sampled 0.8 years after starting antiretroviral therapy. The sequence came from a woman aged 18-29 years with HIV. The CDR3 DNA reads TGTGCCATCAGTGGGTCGCGGGAGCAGTACTTC. Protein product: CAISGSREQYF.